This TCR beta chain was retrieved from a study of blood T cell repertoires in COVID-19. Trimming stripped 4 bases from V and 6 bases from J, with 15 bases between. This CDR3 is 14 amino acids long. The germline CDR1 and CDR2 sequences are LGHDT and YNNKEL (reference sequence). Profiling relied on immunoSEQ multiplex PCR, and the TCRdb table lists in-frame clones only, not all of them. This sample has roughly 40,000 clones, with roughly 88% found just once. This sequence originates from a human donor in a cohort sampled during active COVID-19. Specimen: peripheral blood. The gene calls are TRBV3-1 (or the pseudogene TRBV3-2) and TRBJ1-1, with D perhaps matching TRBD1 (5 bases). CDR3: CASSLKGVRAEAFF. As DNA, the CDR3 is TGTGCCAGCAGCCTCAAAGGGGTTCGCGCTGAAGCTTTCTTT.